The 20 T cell receptor beta chains given below trace back to one sample, sequenced in a study of shared clonotypes between healthy human individuals. Only in-frame clones appear in the TCRdb table, and some are missing; sequencing was by immunoSEQ multiplex PCR. The data show some 2,100,000 clones, with about 92% seen just once and roughly 1.8% held by the top ten. Naive CD8 cells, CD45RO-negative and positively selected for CCR7, excluded terminally differentiated effector memory CD45RA+ cells. Input material: naive CD8+ T cells from PBMCs. The source of these receptors is a man aged 18 to 30 in good health. Some clones in this sample may be carry-over from other donors' samples.

V is TRBV10-1 and J is TRBJ1-2, with D tentatively TRBD1 (6 bases). There are 12 residues in the CDR3. Germline V gives CDR1 WNHNN, CDR2 SYGVQD (reference sequence). Between the trimmed V and J ends, which lost 3 bases and 8 bases, there was a span of 10 bases. Here the CDR3 reads CASSESGVGYTF. Here the CDR3 DNA reads TGCGCCAGCAGTGAATCAGGGGTCGGCTACACCTTC.

V is TRBV11-2 and J is TRBJ2-3, with a weak D call TRBD2 (5 bases). Trimming removed 1 base at V and 6 bases at J, with 14 bases between. The V gene's germline CDR1 is SGHAT and CDR2 FQNNGV. The CDR3 is 15 amino acids. The CDR3 coding sequence is TGTGCCAGCAGCTTAGCGGGTGGGAGCTCGGATACGCAGTATTTT. This translates into CASSLAGGSSDTQYF.

V usage is TRBV6-1 and J usage is TRBJ1-4; D gene ambiguous. Per the germline V gene, CDR1 is MNHNS and CDR2 is SASEGT. V was trimmed by 3 bases and J by 7 bases, leaving 15 bases between them. The CDR3 is made up of 15 amino acids. CDR3 loop: CASSELVFGAEKLFF. For the CDR3, the DNA is TGTGCCAGCAGTGAGCTGGTTTTCGGAGCTGAAAAACTGTTTTTT.

The J gene is TRBJ1-2, the V gene TRBV13; TRBD1 might be the D (5 bases). The CDR3 consists of 14 residues. Trimming removed 0 bases from V and 6 bases from J, with 11 bases in between. Germline lookup yields CDR1 PRHDT and CDR2 FYEKMQ (reference sequence). CDR3 nucleotides: TGTGCCAGCAGCTTAGGAAGTGGGGCCAATGGCTACACCTTC. As protein: CASSLGSGANGYTF.

The genes are TRBV10-2 and TRBJ1-1; 7 bases are a match to TRBD1. Germline CDR1 WSHSY, CDR2 SAAADI. The ends lost 4 bases at V and 5 bases at J; junction bases unmatched: 10. This CDR3 is 15 amino acids long. The CDR3 nucleotides read TGCGCCAGCAGTGCTGCGACAGGGTGGGGAACTGAAGCTTTCTTT. It yields the protein CASSAATGWGTEAFF.

The chain links TRBV7-9 to TRBJ2-7; 9 positions match TRBD1. Looked up from germline, CDR1 is SEHNR and CDR2 is FQNEAQ (reference sequence). The J segment lost 0 bases and the V segment lost 8 bases, leaving 8 bases of the junction unmatched. CDR3 length: 15 residues. The CDR3 region has the DNA TGTGCCAGCGATCCGGGACAGGGAATCTCCTACGAGCAGTACTTC. Its protein is CASDPGQGISYEQYF.

This clone has only a few counts. CDR3 DNA: TGTGCCAGCAGCTGGGGGCAGGGCAATCAGCCCCAGCATTTT. Translation gives CASSWGQGNQPQHF. The chain employs TRBV7-9 and TRBJ1-5; TRBD1 is a possible D gene (6 bases). With 4 bases removed from V and 2 bases from J, the gap between germline ends came to 9 bases. The length of the CDR3 is 14 residues. In germline, CDR1 is SEHNR, CDR2 FQNEAQ (reference sequence).

The chain has TRBV2 and TRBJ2-7; D not resolved. CDR1 and CDR2 from the germline V gene are SNHLY and FYNNEI. This CDR3 spans 14 amino acids. Trimming removed 7 bases at V and 0 bases at J, with 13 bases between. The DNA of the CDR3 is TGTGCCAGCATTAGAGTACCCTCCTCCTACGAGCAGTACTTC. Its protein product is CASIRVPSSYEQYF.

The V and J genes are TRBV5-4 and TRBJ2-3, with unresolved D. V lost 2 bases and J 2 bases, leaving 12 bases between the germline ends. The CDR3 length is 15 residues. Germline V lookup: CDR1 SGHNT, CDR2 YYREEE (reference sequence). The CDR3 DNA is TGTGCCAGCAGCTTATGGCGGAATCCCACAGATACGCAGTATTTT. Protein sequence: CASSLWRNPTDTQYF. Variable domain in full (rest from reference TRBV5-4 and TRBJ2-3): ETGVTQSPTHLIKTRGQQVTLRCSSQSGHNTVSWYQQALGQGPQFIFQYYREEENGRGNFPPRFSGLQFPNYSSELNVNALELDDSALYLCASSLWRNPTDTQYFGPGTRLTVL.

Points on this clone: Additional DNA sequences in this sample encode the identical CDR3. The chain recombines TRBV28 with TRBJ1-1, with D perhaps matching TRBD1 (5 bases). The CDR3 is 14 residues long. Trimming cost V 5 bases and J 5 bases, with 15 bases left between them. The germline CDR1 and CDR2 sequences are MDHEN and SYDVKM. This CDR3 is CASSPRRGGTEAFF. The CDR3 coding sequence is TGTGCCAGCAGTCCTAGACGGGGGGGGACTGAAGCTTTCTTT.

This chain links TRBV4-1 with TRBJ2-1; D might be TRBD2 (6 bases). Germline CDR1 MGHRA, CDR2 YSYEKL. The V end was cut by 8 bases, the J end by 8 bases, with 31 bases between. This CDR3 comprises 18 residues. The CDR3: CASEPTSGRTGLWDEQFF. CDR3 nucleotides: TGCGCCAGCGAGCCAACTTCCGGTAGGACGGGACTCTGGGATGAGCAGTTCTTC.

The V gene is TRBV29-1, the J gene TRBJ2-2; a possible D gene is TRBD2 (5 bases). The germline V and J ends were trimmed by 4 bases and 5 bases, with 17 bases remaining between them. Germline CDR1 is SQVTM and CDR2 is ANQGSEA. The CDR3 has 15 residues. CDR3 residues: CSVGYEDFRTGELFF. CDR3 sequence (DNA): TGCAGCGTTGGGTACGAGGACTTTCGAACCGGGGAGCTGTTTTTT.

The CDR3 DNA reads as TGCAGCGTGGGGACTAGCGGGGGACCGATCTACGAGCAGTACTTC. Its protein product is CSVGTSGGPIYEQYF. The chain combines TRBV29-1 with TRBJ2-7; 14 bases are a match to TRBD2. Losses at the gene ends were 6 bases for V and 3 bases for J; bases not matched to a gene: 7. In germline, CDR1 is SQVTM, CDR2 ANQGSEA. The CDR3 runs to 15 residues.

This rearrangement joins TRBV10-2 to TRBJ2-2; TRBD1 matches 8 bases. CDR1 is WSHSY, CDR2 SAAADI, per germline. V dropped 10 bases and J dropped 1; count of bases not matched to a gene: 20. The CDR3 spans 19 residues. CDR3 loop: CATTGPVAGGAVNTGELFF. CDR3 in DNA: TGCGCCACTACCGGACCAGTGGCAGGGGGCGCCGTGAACACCGGGGAGCTGTTTTTT.

The chain links TRBV11-2 to TRBJ2-7; no reliable D call. CDR1 and CDR2 (germline): SGHAT, FQNNGV. Trimming took off 1 base at V and 2 bases at J, with 12 bases between the two ends. This CDR3 contains 15 residues. As DNA, the CDR3 is TGTGCCAGCAGCTTAGCCACACCCCTTACCTACGAGCAGTACTTC. It encodes CASSLATPLTYEQYF.

The chain combines TRBV27 with TRBJ2-7; TRBD1 is a possible D gene (6 bases). The CDR3 loop spans 14 amino acids. Deletions cut 2 bases from V and 6 bases from J, with 14 bases between. Germline CDR1 is MNHEY and CDR2 is SMNVEV (reference sequence). The CDR3: CASSLGQYPREQYF. Here the CDR3 DNA reads TGTGCCAGCAGTTTAGGACAGTACCCTCGCGAGCAGTACTTC.

V usage is TRBV19 and J usage is TRBJ1-2; TRBD1 matches 9 bases. Trimming removed 3 bases from V and 2 bases from J; junction bases left unmatched: 13. Per germline, CDR1 LNHDA and CDR2 SQIVND (reference sequence). The CDR3 extends over 18 amino acids. DNA for the CDR3: TGTGCCAGTAGTATTAGGATGGGACAGGGTTACACCAACTATGGCTACACCTTC. The encoded protein is CASSIRMGQGYTNYGYTF.

The chain employs TRBV7-6 and TRBJ2-1, with 11 bases aligning to TRBD2. CDR3 size: 16 residues. CDR1 and CDR2 (germline): SGHVS, FNYEAQ. V was pared by 3 bases and J by 8 bases, with 9 bases of the junction left unmatched. The CDR3 here is CASSLEQLAGVYEQFF. The CDR3 DNA reads as TGTGCCAGCAGCTTGGAACAACTAGCGGGAGTATATGAGCAGTTCTTC. The variable domain in full, with the rest retrieved from reference TRBV7-6 and TRBJ2-1, is GAGVSQSPRYKVTKRGQDVALRCDPISGHVSLYWYRQALGQGPEFLTYFNYEAQQDKSGLPNDRFSAERPEGSISTLTIQRTEQRDSAMYRCASSLEQLAGVYEQFFGPGTRLTVL.

V is TRBV6-1 and J is TRBJ2-1; D is ambiguous. Trimming stripped 8 bases from V and 10 bases from J, with 12 bases between. This CDR3 contains 11 residues. The V gene's germline CDR1 is MNHNS and CDR2 SASEGT. CDR3 loop: CASLSVAEQFF. The CDR3, as DNA: TGTGCCAGCCTCTCGGTGGCAGAGCAGTTCTTC.

DNA of the CDR3: TGTGCCTGGAGTGTAGCCCACAACCCGGCCTACGAGCAGTACTTC. Amino acid sequence: CAWSVAHNPAYEQYF. The rearrangement uses TRBV30 and TRBJ2-7; D unresolved. The V gene's germline CDR1 is GTSNPN and CDR2 SVGIG (reference sequence). This CDR3 comprises 15 residues. Deletions cut 0 bases from V and 2 bases from J, with 14 bases between.